Listed below are T cell receptor beta chains from one sample, sequenced in a study of CD8 T cells in Susac syndrome. TCRdb reprocessed the immunoSEQ multiplex PCR reads via MiXCR and lists one record per CDR3 protein. This repertoire shows under 200,000 distinct CDR3 sequences, 90% to 95% found once; its top ten account for 0.15% to 0.2%. The sample was CD8+ T cells from PBMCs. The receptors come from a human donor with multiple sclerosis. Both conserved end residues are part of each CDR3. D genes are given only for firm matches. The size entry is marked missing in some rows and otherwise reads once, few, many or a size class.

V gene	J gene	clone size	D gene	CDR3 DNA	CDR3 protein
TRBV2	TRBJ2-7	-	-	TGTGCCAGCAGTGAGGACCCTAACCGCCCCTACGAGCAGTACTTC	CASSEDPNRPYEQYF
TRBV28	TRBJ2-7	-	-	TGTGCCAGCAGTTTAGAGGACTACGAGCAGTACTTC	CASSLEDYEQYF
TRBV28	TRBJ2-7	-	-	TGTGCCAGCAGTTTTATCGCGAACGAGCAGTACTTC	CASSFIANEQYF
TRBV2	TRBJ2-7	-	-	TGTGCCAGCAGTGAAAACAGCTCCTACGAGCAGTACTTC	CASSENSSYEQYF
TRBV2	TRBJ2-2	-	-	TGTGCCAGCAAGGAAAGGACCGGGGAGCTGTTTTTT	CASKERTGELFF
TRBV7-9	TRBJ2-2	-	-	TGTGCCAGCAGCTTACTACCAGCGGCATCTACCGGGGAGCTGTTTTTT	CASSLLPAASTGELFF
TRBV20-1	TRBJ2-5	-	TRBD2	TGCAGTGCTAGAGATCGGGAAGAACTAGCGGGGGGAAAGACCCAGTACTTC	CSARDREELAGGKTQYF
TRBV6-5	TRBJ1-2	-	TRBD1	TGTGCCAGCAGCCTCGACAGGGGGCAGGGCTACACCTTC	CASSLDRGQGYTF
TRBV5-1	TRBJ1-2	-	TRBD1	TGCGCCAGCAGCTTGGCCGGAGACAGGGGGCTTAACTATGGCTACACCTTC	CASSLAGDRGLNYGYTF
TRBV29-1	TRBJ2-7	-	-	TGCAGCGTAATCGGGGTCCCCTACGAGCAGTACTTC	CSVIGVPYEQYF
TRBV7-8	TRBJ2-1	-	TRBD2	TGTGCCAGCAGCTTAACTAGCGGGCCTTACAATGAGCAGTTCTTC	CASSLTSGPYNEQFF
TRBV4-1	TRBJ2-7	-	-	TGCGCCAGCAGCCAAGAGACGGAGCAGTACTTC	CASSQETEQYF
TRBV7-9	TRBJ2-3	-	-	TGTGCCAGCAGCGTCGGGCCGAGGGCAGATACGCAGTATTTT	CASSVGPRADTQYF
TRBV29-1	TRBJ2-5	-	-	TGCAGCGTTGGACTACCAACCGGAGTGCCCCTCACGGCTACCCAGTACTTC	CSVGLPTGVPLTATQYF
TRBV4-1	TRBJ1-1	-	-	TGCGCCAGCAGCCACCAGGACATTTACATGAACACTGAAGCTTTCTTT	CASSHQDIYMNTEAFF
TRBV27	TRBJ2-7	-	TRBD2	TGTGCCAGCAGTCCCTCTAGCGGAGTTCTCTACGAGCAGTACTTC	CASSPSSGVLYEQYF
TRBV18	TRBJ2-7	-	-	TGTGCCAGCTCACCAGACGGAGCCTACGAGCAGTACTTC	CASSPDGAYEQYF
TRBV2	TRBJ2-7	-	-	TGTGCCAGCATGGGGAAGGGCTACGAGCAGTACTTC	CASMGKGYEQYF
TRBV27	TRBJ2-1	-	-	TGTGCCAGCAGTTTATTCTCCCGGGACCCCTCTCCGTTCTTC	CASSLFSRDPSPFF
TRBV19	TRBJ2-7	-	-	TGTGCCAGTAGTATGGTGGGGTCAGCTTACGAGCAGTACTTC	CASSMVGSAYEQYF
TRBV21-1	TRBJ2-1	-	-	TGTGCCAGCAGCAAAACGGAGAGGGGGTTATACAATGAGCAGTTCTTC	CASSKTERGLYNEQFF
TRBV28	TRBJ2-7	-	-	TGTGCCAGCAGTTTCAAAACAGCCTCCGAGCAGTACTTC	CASSFKTASEQYF
TRBV13	TRBJ1-6	once	-	TGTGCCAGCAGCTTCTATAATTCACCCCTCCACTTT	CASSFYNSPLHF
TRBV29-1	TRBJ2-7	-	-	TGCAGCGCCGAACCCATAGACAGGCCCTACGAGCAGTACTTC	CSAEPIDRPYEQYF
TRBV9	TRBJ1-2	-	TRBD1	TGTGCCAGCTACGACAGGGGCTATGGCTACACCTTC	CASYDRGYGYTF
TRBV11-2	TRBJ2-1	-	TRBD2	TGTGCCAGCAGCTGGGCAGCGGGGGGCTACAATGAGCAGTTCTTC	CASSWAAGGYNEQFF
TRBV9	TRBJ2-3	once	-	TGTGCCAGCAGCGTAGGGCAGGGACCCACAGATACGCAGTATTTT	CASSVGQGPTDTQYF
TRBV7-9	TRBJ2-4	once	TRBD1	TGTGCCAGCAGCTCTCCCCAGGGGGCGGCCAAAAACATTCAGTACTTC	CASSSPQGAAKNIQYF
TRBV5-6	TRBJ1-5	-	-	TGTGCCAGCAGCTTGGGGCCAAGCGGTCAGCCCCAGCATTTT	CASSLGPSGQPQHF
TRBV29-1	TRBJ2-1	-	TRBD2	TGCAGCGTTGATAGCGGGGGGATCTACAATGAGCAGTTCTTC	CSVDSGGIYNEQFF
TRBV30	TRBJ2-3	-	-	TGTGCCTGGAGTGCCCCGGGAGTAGTGGGAGATACGCAGTATTTT	CAWSAPGVVGDTQYF
TRBV11-2	TRBJ2-1	-	-	TGTGCCAGCAGCTCTACAGACAGGGGAGGGAGGTACAATGAGCAGTTCTTC	CASSSTDRGGRYNEQFF
TRBV15	TRBJ2-7	-	-	TGTGCCACCAGCGTCCGGGGCGCCGAGCAGTACTTC	CATSVRGAEQYF
TRBV25-1	TRBJ2-7	-	TRBD2	TGTGCCAGCAGTGTAGGGACTAGCGTCTGGTCCTACGAGCAGTACTTC	CASSVGTSVWSYEQYF
TRBV9	TRBJ1-5	-	TRBD1	TGTGCCAGCAGAGGGGACAGGGTGAGCAATCAGCCCCAGCATTTT	CASRGDRVSNQPQHF
TRBV11-2	TRBJ2-5	-	-	TGTGCCAGCAGCTTGTCTTCTCGGGGAGAGACCCAGTACTTC	CASSLSSRGETQYF
TRBV11-2	TRBJ1-5	-	-	TGTGCCAGCAGCTTAGGGGCAGGATCAAATCAGCCCCAGCATTTT	CASSLGAGSNQPQHF
TRBV18	TRBJ2-3	-	-	TGTGCCAGCTCACCAGTTGTTAGCACAGATACGCAGTATTTT	CASSPVVSTDTQYF